Presented here are 19 T cell receptor beta chains from one specimen sequenced in a study of STAT5B mutations in CD4+ large granular lymphocyte leukemia. Using immunoSEQ multiplex PCR, the repertoire was profiled, and TCRdb retains in-frame clones only, with some absent. The data hold tens of thousands of clones, with 81% observed a single time. Sequenced sample: CD4+ T cells from blood buffy coats. The receptors were gathered from a human donor in good health.

The chain is built from TRBV28 and TRBJ2-5; 9 positions match TRBD2. The V and J ends lost 7 bases and 5 bases, in that order; junction bases with no gene match: 5. CDR1 and CDR2 (germline): MDHEN, SYDVKM. The CDR3 sequence is 13 residues long. In nucleotides, the CDR3 is TGTGCCAGCATTGCGGGGGGGCGGGAGACCCAGTACTTC. Its translation is CASIAGGRETQYF.

The J gene is TRBJ2-1, the V gene TRBV19, with D unresolved. The CDR3 is 16 residues long. Per the germline V gene, CDR1 is LNHDA and CDR2 is SQIVND (reference sequence). The V end was cut by 4 bases, the J end by 2 bases, with 15 bases between. The CDR3 is CASSTGYWDAYNEQFF. CDR3 coding DNA: TGTGCCAGTAGTACCGGTTATTGGGATGCCTACAATGAGCAGTTCTTC.

The rearrangement links TRBV21-1 to TRBJ2-7. TRBV21-1 is given as a pseudogene. CDR3 length: 17 amino acids. CDR3 coding DNA: TGTGCCAGCAGCAAAGTGTCGCCTTGGCAGACGTCCCACGAGCAGTACTTC. Its protein is CASSKVSPWQTSHEQYF.

This clone has more than one count but fewer than ten. The chain links TRBV19 to TRBJ2-5; D is ambiguous. Trimming took off 5 bases at V and 7 bases at J, with 17 bases between the two ends. The CDR3 is 14 residues long. Germline CDR1 is LNHDA and CDR2 is SQIVND (reference sequence). For the CDR3, the DNA is TGTGCCAGTAGTGTTGGGCCTAGTGGTGGGACCCAGTACTTC. It specifies CASSVGPSGGTQYF.

The V gene is TRBV25-1, the J gene TRBJ1-1; TRBD1 aligns across 7 bases. V lost 3 bases and J lost 4; bases outside the gene matches: 5. The CDR3 has 14 residues. Looked up from germline, CDR1 is MGHDK and CDR2 is SYGVNS. CDR3 region: CASSETGMGTEAFF. Here the CDR3 DNA reads TGTGCCAGCAGTGAGACAGGGATGGGCACTGAAGCTTTCTTT. Complete variable domain (other parts from reference TRBV25-1 and TRBJ1-1): EADIYQTPRYLVIGTGKKITLECSQTMGHDKMYWYQQDPGMELHLIHYSYGVNSTEKGDLSSESTVSRIRTEHFPLTLESARPSHTSQYLCASSETGMGTEAFFGQGTRLTVV.

This chain uses TRBV30 with TRBJ1-2; D perhaps matches TRBD1 (6 bases). There are 13 residues in the CDR3. From germline, CDR1 is GTSNPN and CDR2 SVGIG (reference sequence). CDR3 DNA sequence: TGTGCGGGGGAAAAGGGGGGGCTCTATGGCTACACCTTC. It encodes CAGEKGGLYGYTF.

V is TRBV25-1 and J is TRBJ2-7; 10 bases align to TRBD2. The CDR3 totals 17 residues. Germline V gene data show CDR1 as MGHDK and CDR2 as SYGVNS. V trimming: 6 bases; J trimming: 4 bases; junction bases outside the gene matches: 15. CDR3 sequence reads: CASRATASGRSGYEQYF. CDR3 nucleotide sequence: TGTGCCAGCAGGGCTACGGCTAGCGGGAGATCGGGTTACGAGCAGTACTTC.

The CDR3 spells CASSLGGLSSYEQYF. For the CDR3, the DNA is TGTGCCAGCAGCTTGGGGGGGCTGAGCTCCTACGAGCAGTACTTC. The chain employs TRBV5-4 and TRBJ2-7; maybe TRBD1 (6 bases). The length of the CDR3 is 15 residues. V lost 0 bases and J 0 bases, leaving 10 bases between the germline ends. Germline loops: CDR1 SGHNT, CDR2 YYREEE (reference sequence).

V usage is TRBV9 and J usage is TRBJ2-1; TRBD2 matches at 9 bases. CDR1 is SGDLS, CDR2 YYNGEE, per germline. Trimming took 3 bases from V and 4 from J; bases not matched to a gene: 5. The CDR3 has 15 amino acids. The CDR3 DNA reads as TGTGCCAGCAGCGGGACTAGCGTCTTTTACAATGAGCAGTTCTTC. This translates into CASSGTSVFYNEQFF.

V is TRBV5-4 and J is TRBJ2-7; 9 bases are shared with TRBD1. The CDR3 has 15 residues. Trimming at V came to 7 bases and at J to 3 bases, leaving 11 bases not matched to a gene. CDR1 SGHNT and CDR2 YYREEE come from the germline V gene (reference sequence). CDR3 protein: CASGESGTGNYEQYF. DNA for the CDR3: TGTGCCAGCGGAGAGTCCGGGACAGGGAACTACGAGCAGTACTTC.

The rearrangement joins TRBV28 to TRBJ2-1, with D perhaps matching TRBD2 (5 bases). Germline CDR1 MDHEN, CDR2 SYDVKM. V lost 3 bases to trimming and J lost 6 bases, with 15 bases between them. This CDR3 region has 15 residues. The CDR3 DNA reads as TGTGCCAGCAGTTTGGTAACAGCCACTAGCAATGAGCAGTTCTTC. Its protein is CASSLVTATSNEQFF. The complete variable domain, with remaining parts taken from reference TRBV28 and TRBJ2-1, reads DVKVTQSSRYLVKRTGEKVFLECVQDMDHENMFWYRQDPGLGLRLIYFSYDVKMKEKGDIPEGYSVSREKKERFSLILESASTNQTSMYLCASSLVTATSNEQFFGPGTRLTVL.

The chain recombines TRBV7-3 with TRBJ2-1, with no clear D. V lost 5 bases, J lost 3 bases, and 11 bases lay in between. Per germline, CDR1 SGHTA and CDR2 FQGTGA. The CDR3 length is 14 residues. Written as DNA, the CDR3 is TGTGCCAGCAGCACGCGGACCAGCTACAATGAGCAGTTCTTC. Protein: CASSTRTSYNEQFF.

This clone has a single count. The CDR3 nucleotides are TGTGCCACCACCCCTGGGCCGAACACTGAAGCTTTCTTT. Translation gives CATTPGPNTEAFF. The chain couples TRBV15 to TRBJ1-1, with D unresolved. V dropped 7 bases and J dropped 1 base, with 10 bases sitting between them. The CDR3 spans 13 residues. The V gene's germline CDR1 is LNHNV and CDR2 YYDKDF (reference sequence).

This chain joins TRBV9 and TRBJ2-3, with no clear D. The CDR3 runs 14 residues. Between the trimmed V and J ends, which lost 2 bases and 0 bases, there was a span of 7 bases. Germline-derived CDR1 and CDR2 are SGDLS and YYNGEE. The chain's CDR3 is CASSVKASTDTQYF. The DNA of the CDR3 is TGTGCCAGCAGCGTTAAGGCCAGCACAGATACGCAGTATTTT.

The chain couples TRBV5-1 to TRBJ1-1; D is perhaps TRBD1 (5 bases). The germline CDR1 and CDR2 sequences are SGHRS and YFSETQ. The CDR3 runs 13 residues. The V gene lost 10 bases and the J gene lost 4 bases, with 17 bases spanning the gap. The CDR3 nucleotides read TGCGCCTCCGCCGGGCAGGGTGGCACTGAAGCTTTCTTT. Its translation: CASAGQGGTEAFF.

V and J are TRBV5-6 and TRBJ1-2; D remains ambiguous. The germline V gene has CDR1 SGHDT and CDR2 YYEEEE. Trimming removed 0 bases from V and 4 bases from J, with 10 bases in between. The CDR3 is 14 amino acids. CDR3 sequence: CASSLGWEFYGYTF. For the CDR3, the DNA is TGTGCCAGCAGCTTGGGGTGGGAGTTCTATGGCTACACCTTC. The variable domain in full, with the rest retrieved from reference TRBV5-6 and TRBJ1-2, is DAGVTQSPTHLIKTRGQQVTLRCSPKSGHDTVSWYQQALGQGPQFIFQYYEEEERQRGNFPDRFSGHQFPNYSSELNVNALLLGDSALYLCASSLGWEFYGYTFGSGTRLTVV.

CDR3 sequence reads: CASSLGLVGETQYF. For the CDR3, the DNA is TGTGCCAGCAGCTTGGGACTAGTTGGAGAGACCCAGTACTTC. The chain combines TRBV11-2 with TRBJ2-5, with 8 bases that match TRBD2. The CDR3 is 14 amino acids. CDR1 and CDR2 (germline): SGHAT, FQNNGV. V lost 3 bases, J lost 4 bases, and 4 bases stayed unmatched.

The chain joins TRBV10-3 to TRBJ2-2, with D possibly matching TRBD1 (6 bases). The CDR3 is 15 residues long. Germline V gives CDR1 ENHRY, CDR2 SYGVKD. The V and J ends lost 3 bases and 7 bases respectively, with 15 bases between them. Written as DNA, the CDR3 is TGTGCCATCAGTGACCAGGGGTTTAGTATCGGGGAGCTGTTTTTT. It encodes CAISDQGFSIGELFF.

The chain uses TRBV30 and TRBJ1-3; the D gene is possibly TRBD1 (5 bases). The germline gives CDR1 GTSNPN, CDR2 SVGIG (reference sequence). Trimming pared 2 bases from V and 0 bases from J, leaving 17 bases between. This CDR3 is built from 17 residues. CDR3 amino acids: CAWSRSGTIASGNTIYF. CDR3 DNA: TGTGCCTGGAGTAGGAGCGGGACGATTGCCTCTGGAAACACCATATATTTT.